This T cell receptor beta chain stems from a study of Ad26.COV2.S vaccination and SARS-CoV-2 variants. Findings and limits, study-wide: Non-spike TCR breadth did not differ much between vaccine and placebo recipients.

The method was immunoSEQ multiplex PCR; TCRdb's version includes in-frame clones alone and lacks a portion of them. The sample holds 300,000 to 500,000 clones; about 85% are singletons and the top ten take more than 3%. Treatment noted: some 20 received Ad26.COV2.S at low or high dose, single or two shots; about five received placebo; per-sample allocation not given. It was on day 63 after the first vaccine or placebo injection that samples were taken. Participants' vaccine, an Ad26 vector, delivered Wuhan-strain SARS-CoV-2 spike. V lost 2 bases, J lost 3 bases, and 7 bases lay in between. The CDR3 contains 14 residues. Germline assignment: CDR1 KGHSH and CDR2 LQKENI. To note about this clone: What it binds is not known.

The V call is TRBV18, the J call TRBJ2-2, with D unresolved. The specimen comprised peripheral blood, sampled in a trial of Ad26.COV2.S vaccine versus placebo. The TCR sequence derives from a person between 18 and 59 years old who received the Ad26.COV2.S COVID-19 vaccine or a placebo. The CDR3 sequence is CASSPSTYTGELFF. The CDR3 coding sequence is TGTGCCAGCTCACCATCGACCTACACCGGGGAGCTGTTTTTT.